The 10 T cell receptor beta chains below come from one sample, sequenced in a study of cytomegalovirus exposure and HLA in healthy donors. The PCR made use of 60 Vbeta and 13 Jbeta primers. Profiled with immunoSEQ multiplex PCR; TCRdb holds only in-frame clones, not every one. Of some 80,000 clones in the sample, 62% were seen once. Sequencing was performed on PBMCs. All receptors come from a male donor in good health and CMV-seropositive.

V usage is TRBV7-2 and J usage is TRBJ1-2, with 10 bases that match TRBD1. The germline gives CDR1 SGHTA, CDR2 FQGNSA. This CDR3 region has 17 residues. Trimming at V came to 0 bases and at J to 4 bases, leaving 8 bases not matched to a gene. Written as DNA, the CDR3 is TGTGCCAGCAGCTTAGCGGGGGGGGACAGGGGTGGCTATGGCTACACCTTC. Amino acids: CASSLAGGDRGGYGYTF.

The genes are TRBV13 and TRBJ2-1, with TRBD1 matching 9 bases. Germline loops: CDR1 PRHDT, CDR2 FYEKMQ (reference sequence). V dropped 5 bases and J dropped 8; count of bases not matched to a gene: 7. The CDR3 spans 14 residues. CDR3 nucleotide sequence: TGTGCCAGCAGCCTCCGGACAGGGGTTCATGAGCAGTTCTTC. Its translation: CASSLRTGVHEQFF.

The rearrangement links TRBV18 to TRBJ2-2; weak D call: TRBD1 (5 bases). V was cut by 7 bases and J by 1 base, with 7 bases left in between. CDR3 length: 13 residues. The germline gives CDR1 KGHSH, CDR2 LQKENI. Here the CDR3 reads CASFTGNTGELFF. The CDR3 coding sequence is TGTGCCAGCTTTACAGGGAACACCGGGGAGCTGTTTTTT.

This sequence joins TRBV5-1 and TRBJ2-4; D is possibly TRBD1 (6 bases). Germline assignment: CDR1 SGHRS and CDR2 YFSETQ. Trimming left V 4 bases short and J 0 bases short, with 8 bases between. The CDR3 length is 14 residues. CDR3 sequence (DNA): TGCGCCAGCAGCCCGGACAGAGCCAAAAACATTCAGTACTTC. This translates into CASSPDRAKNIQYF.

The rearrangement joins TRBV28 to TRBJ1-2; D unresolved. V lost 2 bases to trimming and J lost 8 bases, with 12 bases between them. Germline CDR1 reads MDHEN; CDR2 reads SYDVKM. The CDR3 length is 13 residues. CDR3 amino acids: CASSLKAPGGYTF. DNA of the CDR3: TGTGCCAGCAGTTTAAAGGCGCCGGGGGGCTACACCTTC.

This clone came up a few times. This sequence joins TRBV19 and TRBJ1-5, with D tentatively TRBD1 (6 bases). V lost 1 base to trimming and J lost 7 bases, with 14 bases between them. Germline V CDR1 and CDR2: LNHDA, SQIVND (reference sequence). CDR3 length equals 15 residues. CDR3 nucleotides: TGTGCCAGTAGTATAGGACAGGCTTTGAGACAGCCCCAGCATTTT. It is translated as CASSIGQALRQPQHF.

This rearrangement joins TRBV11-2 to TRBJ1-1; no definite D call. The CDR3 totals 13 residues. Trimming took off 4 bases at V and 7 bases at J, with 13 bases between the two ends. Germline loops: CDR1 SGHAT, CDR2 FQNNGV. This chain's CDR3 is CASSSLSGDEAFF. The CDR3, as DNA: TGTGCCAGCAGCTCCTTGAGCGGAGATGAAGCTTTCTTT.

The chain uses TRBV7-2 and TRBJ2-5; 10 bases map to TRBD2. After removal of 3 bases from V and 2 bases from J, the junction contained 6 bases not matched to a gene. This CDR3 comprises 16 residues. CDR1 is SGHTA, CDR2 FQGNSA, per germline. Here the CDR3 DNA reads TGTGCCAGCAGCTTTTTAGCGGGAGGCGTGCAAGAGACCCAGTACTTC. Its translation is CASSFLAGGVQETQYF.

The rearrangement joins TRBV28 to TRBJ2-1; 8 nucleotides agree with TRBD1. The V segment lost 6 bases and the J segment 2 bases; nucleotides outside the gene matches: 3. Looked up from germline, CDR1 is MDHEN and CDR2 is SYDVKM. CDR3 length: 14 residues. Here the CDR3 DNA reads TGTGCCAGCAGACCAGGGGGCCCCTACAATGAGCAGTTCTTC. Translated: CASRPGGPYNEQFF.

This clone has only one observation. This chain uses TRBV19 with TRBJ2-4; D is perhaps TRBD1 (6 bases). The CDR3 runs 14 residues. Trimming took off 5 bases at V and 1 base at J, with 9 bases between the two ends. Germline CDR1 is LNHDA and CDR2 is SQIVND (reference sequence). The CDR3 DNA reads as TGTGCCAGTAGTCTACAGGGTGCCAAAAACATTCAGTACTTC. Translation: CASSLQGAKNIQYF.